The entry that follows covers one T cell receptor (beta chain) sequence. Trimming took 7 bases from V and 5 from J; bases not matched to a gene: 16. CDR3 length: 16 amino acids. The data derive from a study of T cell responses to AZD1222 COVID-19 vaccine. Profiled with immunoSEQ multiplex PCR; TCRdb holds only in-frame clones, not every one. This table has about 92,000 clones, approximately 91% appearing once. Material: peripheral blood, obtained on day 0 of AZD1222 vaccination. The chain uses TRBV23-1 and TRBJ2-5; 7 positions agree with TRBD1. TRBV23-1 is an ORF, and what it does is uncertain. This clonotype originated in an adult in good health. CDR3 DNA sequence: TGCGCCAGCATCCGGGACAGAGGCTTGGACGGGGAGACCCAGTACTTC. Protein sequence: CASIRDRGLDGETQYF.